The sequence of this TCR beta chain was determined in a study of response to subunit inactivated influenza vaccine. Findings of the study overall: The study's authors posited that every seasonal influenza vaccination enlists few new T cells.

Trimming removed 2 bases from V and 5 bases from J, with 12 bases in between. Germline assignment: CDR1 SQVTM and CDR2 ANQGSEA. This CDR3 is 13 amino acids long. This clonotype was found a few times. Its target is unknown. Each CDR3 protein is one row after TCRdb ran MiXCR on the RT-PCR reads. Counted here are hundreds of thousands of distinct CDR3 sequences, 10% to 15% occurring once; the ten biggest clones make up about an eighth. The V gene is TRBV29-1, the J gene TRBJ2-5; the D is unclear. This TCR derives from a middle-aged man who received an inactivated influenza vaccine. The sample in question was PBMCs from blood, obtained 35 to 45 days after vaccination. The CDR3 bases are TGCAGCGTTGAACGCCCGGGCAGCGAGACCCAGTACTTC. It translates to CSVERPGSETQYF.